The 10 T cell receptor beta chains listed next were all sequenced from one sample in a study of blood T cells in healthy people across ages (dated by TCRdb to 2014 to 2015). The library came from 5' RACE. Instrument on record: Illumina HiSeq 2500. A second roughly 7 to 11 cycle PCR used a sample-barcoded 5' primer and a J-beta primer mix. The public reads were run again by TCRdb, first through fastp at Q25 and then through MiXCR, and only productive beta chains were kept. Records with the same CDR3 protein are collapsed into one entry carrying the most frequent genes and DNA. Counted in this sample were more than 500,000 distinct CDR3 sequences; roughly a quarter of them appeared once. 3% to 4% of the sample is in the top ten clones. Another study also made use of these data, one on T cells of mothers and their children.

The sequenced material came from blood. The origin of the receptors is a boy aged 2 to 10 in good health.

This clonotype was detected a few times. The CDR3 DNA is TGTGCCAGCAGCTTAGGAGGACGGGGGGGGCGAAGGAGCACAGATACGCAGTATTTT. Its translation is CASSLGGRGGRRSTDTQYF. V gene TRBV7-6 combines with J gene TRBJ2-3; the match to TRBD2 covers 8 bases. Germline-derived CDR1 and CDR2 are SGHVS and FNYEAQ. V lost 1 base and J lost 0; bases outside the gene matches: 12. CDR3 length: 19 amino acids.

The V and J genes are TRBV6-6 and TRBJ2-5; 8 nucleotides agree with TRBD2. The CDR3 extends over 16 amino acids. Unmatched junction bases numbered 11, after V lost 6 bases and J lost 2 bases. Germline lookup yields CDR1 MNHNY and CDR2 SVGAGI (reference sequence). For the CDR3, the DNA is TGTGCCAGCAGAGTCCCCAGCGGGGGCCTTCAAGAGACCCAGTACTTC. This translates into CASRVPSGGLQETQYF.

The table lists this clonotype with a few counts. The chain employs TRBV7-8 and TRBJ2-2, with TRBD2 matching 12 bases. Looked up from germline, CDR1 is SGHVS and CDR2 is FQNEAQ. The CDR3 has 18 amino acids. The J segment lost 5 bases and the V segment lost 1 base, leaving 8 bases of the junction unmatched. CDR3: CASSLDLAGGFVTGELFF. CDR3 in DNA: TGTGCCAGCAGCTTAGATCTAGCGGGGGGGTTTGTGACCGGGGAGCTGTTTTTT.

J is TRBJ2-1 and V is TRBV10-3; D ambiguous. V lost 0 bases and J 0 bases, leaving 9 bases between the germline ends. Germline V CDR1 and CDR2: ENHRY, SYGVKD. The CDR3 spans 16 residues. For the CDR3, the DNA is TGTGCCATCAGTGAGTCTAGCTACAGCTCCTACAATGAGCAGTTCTTC. Its protein is CAISESSYSSYNEQFF.

V and J are TRBV6-2 or TRBV6-3 and TRBJ2-1; TRBD2 matches 7 bases. Germline values: CDR1 MNHEY, CDR2 SVGEGT. This CDR3 is built from 14 residues. The V segment lost 6 bases and the J segment 10 bases; nucleotides outside the gene matches: 12. The CDR3 is CASRVLGGGREQFF. CDR3 DNA: TGTGCCAGCAGAGTCCTGGGGGGAGGGAGGGAGCAGTTCTTC.

This chain links TRBV10-3 with TRBJ2-5; tentatively, D is TRBD2 (6 bases). V lost 8 bases and J lost 1, with 8 bases in between. This CDR3 is built from 12 residues. Germline V CDR1 and CDR2: ENHRY, SYGVKD. Here the CDR3 DNA reads TGTGCCATCGGGGGGTTCCAAGAGACCCAGTACTTC. As protein: CAIGGFQETQYF.

V and J are TRBV25-1 and TRBJ2-4; D is possibly TRBD1 (6 bases). The V end lost 5 bases, the J end lost 0 bases, and 14 bases lay between the germline ends. The CDR3 extends over 16 amino acids. Per germline, CDR1 MGHDK and CDR2 SYGVNS. CDR3 bases: TGTGCCAGCAGTATACAGGGTGACGGAGCCAAAAACATTCAGTACTTC. Its translation is CASSIQGDGAKNIQYF.

This clonotype was seen more than once but under ten times. This chain links TRBV19 with TRBJ2-5; no firm D call. V lost 3 bases and J lost 1, with 3 bases in between. This CDR3 spans 12 amino acids. From germline, CDR1 is LNHDA and CDR2 SQIVND (reference sequence). CDR3 DNA sequence: TGTGCCAGTAGTATCGGCCAAGAGACCCAGTACTTC. Its translation is CASSIGQETQYF.

The chain is built from TRBV7-2 and TRBJ2-5; TRBD2 aligns across 11 bases. V shed 1 base, J shed 5 bases, and the junction held 3 bases outside the gene matches. Looked up from germline, CDR1 is SGHTA and CDR2 is FQGNSA. The CDR3 totals 15 residues. As DNA, the CDR3 is TGTGCCAGCAGCTTAGGGGCTAGCGGGAGGGAGACCCAGTACTTC. Its translation: CASSLGASGRETQYF.

This clonotype has just a few counts. The rearrangement joins TRBV7-9 to TRBJ1-2; D is possibly TRBD1 (6 bases). The germline CDR1 and CDR2 sequences are SEHNR and FQNEAQ (reference sequence). With 5 bases removed from V and 6 bases from J, the gap between germline ends came to 25 bases. The CDR3 spans 17 residues. The CDR3 sequence: CASSDVASRDPGDGYTF. CDR3 sequence (DNA): TGTGCCAGCAGCGACGTAGCGTCCCGGGATCCAGGGGATGGCTACACCTTC.